The 12 T cell receptor beta chains in this list originate from one sample, sequenced in a study of T cell responses to AZD1222 COVID-19 vaccine. The table came from immunoSEQ multiplex PCR; TCRdb's copy has only in-frame clones and leaves some out. This sample has around 140,000 clones, with approximately 91% found just once. The sequencing used peripheral blood, collected on day 0 of AZD1222 vaccination. These receptors were taken from an adult in good health.

The chain combines TRBV3-1 (or the pseudogene TRBV3-2) with TRBJ2-1; D not resolved. The CDR3 covers 15 residues. CDR1 LGHDT and CDR2 YNNKEL come from the germline V gene (reference sequence). The V gene lost 1 base and the J gene lost 0 bases, with 7 bases spanning the gap. The CDR3 nucleotides are TGTGCCAGCAGCCAAGGGGTGATCTCCTACAATGAGCAGTTCTTC. Protein product: CASSQGVISYNEQFF.

V usage is TRBV28 and J usage is TRBJ1-5, with 8 positions matching TRBD1. CDR3 length equals 15 residues. CDR1 is MDHEN and CDR2 is SYDVKM in the germline V gene. V was pared by 3 bases and J by 1 base, with 2 bases of the junction left unmatched. The CDR3 loop is CASSFRQGSNQPQHF. The CDR3 coding sequence is TGTGCCAGCAGTTTCCGACAGGGGAGCAATCAGCCCCAGCATTTT.

The chain employs TRBV28 and TRBJ1-1, with TRBD1 matching 7 bases. The CDR3 runs to 16 residues. Germline lookup yields CDR1 MDHEN and CDR2 SYDVKM. V gave up 3 bases and J gave up 0 bases; unmatched junction bases: 7. The CDR3 loop reads CASSLRQGPMNTEAFF. The DNA for the CDR3 is TGTGCCAGCAGTTTGAGACAGGGTCCCATGAACACTGAAGCTTTCTTT.

In its sample, this clone was seen a few times. The V call is TRBV7-6, the J call TRBJ1-1; D ambiguous. Trimming took off 0 bases at V and 5 bases at J, with 7 bases between the two ends. CDR1 and CDR2 from the germline V gene are SGHVS and FNYEAQ. CDR3 length equals 13 residues. CDR3 amino acids: CASSLAKRTEAFF. The CDR3 bases are TGTGCCAGCAGCTTAGCGAAGCGGACTGAAGCTTTCTTT.

The J gene is TRBJ1-6, the V gene TRBV19; D is unclear. The CDR3 is made up of 13 amino acids. Germline loops: CDR1 LNHDA, CDR2 SQIVND (reference sequence). Trimming pared 3 bases from V and 6 bases from J, leaving 6 bases between. CDR3 nucleotides: TGTGCCAGTAGTATCTCGAGTAATTCACCCCTCCACTTT. Protein sequence: CASSISSNSPLHF.

This rearrangement joins TRBV12-2 to TRBJ2-2; the D segment call TRBD2 is taken from the table without a DNA check. TRBV12-2 is noted as a pseudogene. The CDR3 is 16 residues long. The CDR3 bases are TGTGCAAGTCTCCCCAATCGACCGGGGAACACCGGGGAGCTGTTTTTT. Translating it yields CASLPNRPGNTGELFF.

The chain couples TRBV9 to TRBJ2-7; 10 bases agree with TRBD1. The CDR3 is 14 amino acids. Germline trimming cut 0 bases from V and 6 bases from J; bases unmatched to any gene: 3. Germline assignment: CDR1 SGDLS and CDR2 YYNGEE. The CDR3 here is CASSVVDRGVEQYF. For the CDR3, the DNA is TGTGCCAGCAGCGTAGTGGACAGGGGGGTCGAGCAGTACTTC.

The V gene is TRBV7-8, the J gene TRBJ2-6; D possibly corresponds to TRBD1 (5 bases). This CDR3 has 15 amino acids. The V and J ends lost 1 base and 2 bases respectively, with 6 bases between them. CDR1 is SGHVS, CDR2 FQNEAQ, per germline. CDR3 sequence (DNA): TGTGCCAGCAGCTTAGAGGGGACTGGGGCCAACGTCCTGACTTTC. Translation: CASSLEGTGANVLTF.

The chain joins TRBV19 to TRBJ2-5; 7 bases match TRBD1. The V gene's germline CDR1 is LNHDA and CDR2 SQIVND (reference sequence). This CDR3 region has 15 residues. J was trimmed by 1 base and V by 5 bases; bases with no gene match: 7. CDR3 region: CASSGVDRAQETQYF. DNA of the CDR3: TGTGCCAGTAGTGGTGTCGACAGGGCCCAAGAGACCCAGTACTTC.

This clone was seen once. V gene TRBV5-1 combines with J gene TRBJ1-1; D is ambiguous. Looked up from germline, CDR1 is SGHRS and CDR2 is YFSETQ. The CDR3 has 14 residues. V was cut by 6 bases and J by 1 base, with 13 bases left in between. CDR3 protein: CASKRSDGNTEAFF. The DNA for the CDR3 is TGCGCCAGCAAGAGGTCGGACGGGAACACTGAAGCTTTCTTT. Together with reference TRBV5-1 and TRBJ1-1, the CDR3 gives the full variable domain: KAGVTQTPRYLIKTRGQQVTLSCSPISGHRSVSWYQQTPGQGLQFLFEYFSETQRNKGNFPGRFSGRQFSNSRSEMNVSTLELGDSALYLCASKRSDGNTEAFFGQGTRLTVV.

V and J are TRBV4-1 and TRBJ2-3; 9 nucleotides agree with TRBD2. The germline CDR1 and CDR2 sequences are MGHRA and YSYEKL. The CDR3 consists of 16 residues. The V gene end was trimmed by 1 base and the J gene end by 3 bases; junction bases not matched to a gene: 5. CDR3 nucleotide sequence: TGCGCCAGCAGCCAAGTTAGCGGGAGTAAGACAGATACGCAGTATTTT. Amino acid sequence: CASSQVSGSKTDTQYF.

The rearrangement uses TRBV4-3 and TRBJ1-6; no clear D gene. The CDR3 spans 16 residues. Germline V gene sequence: CDR1 LGHNA, CDR2 YSLEER. V was clipped by 1 base and J by 4 bases, with 11 bases between them. The CDR3 DNA follows: TGCGCCAGCAGCCAAGCCGTACAGAATTATAATTCACCCCTCCACTTT. Amino acid sequence: CASSQAVQNYNSPLHF.